This T cell receptor beta chain stems from a study of HIV-infected children after antiretroviral therapy interruption. As for the study in general: Weeks 0, 48 and 150 were sampled under continuous treatment.

Germline lookup yields CDR1 SGDLS and CDR2 YYNGEE. V lost 1 base to trimming and J lost 2 bases, with 13 bases between them. The CDR3 runs 16 residues. As for treatment: PENTA 11 planned treatment interruption arm or continuous ART arm. Sorting from thawed PBMCs isolated naive CD4+ CD45RA+ CD45RO- T cells. RNA-based 3' RACE libraries used unique molecular identifiers. Using its own MiXCR run on the 3' RACE reads, TCRdb lists one record per CDR3 protein. The sample holds 40,000 to 55,000 distinct CDR3 sequences, 3.5% to 5% seen once. This clonotype was seen ten or more times. This chain links TRBV9 with TRBJ2-1; D is possibly TRBD2 (7 bases). The sample was CD45RA+ CD4+ T cells from PBMCs, pooled from several time points, taken from a donor given antiretroviral therapy, either interrupted or continuous. Documented subset: naive CD4+ CD45RA+ CD45RO- T cells. This receptor was taken from a pool of human donors with HIV. For the CDR3, the DNA is TGTGCCAGCAGCGTACTGGTGGGGGGGCCCTACAATGAGCAGTTCTTC. Amino acid sequence: CASSVLVGGPYNEQFF.